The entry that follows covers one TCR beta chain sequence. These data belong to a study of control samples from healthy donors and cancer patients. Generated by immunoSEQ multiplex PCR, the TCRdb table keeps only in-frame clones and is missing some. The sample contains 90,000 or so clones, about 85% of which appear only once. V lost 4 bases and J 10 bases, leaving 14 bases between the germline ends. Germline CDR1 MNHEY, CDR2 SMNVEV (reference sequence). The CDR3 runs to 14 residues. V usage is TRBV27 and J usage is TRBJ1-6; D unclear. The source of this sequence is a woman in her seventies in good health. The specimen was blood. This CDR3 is CASSSTFSGSPLHF. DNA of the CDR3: TGTGCCAGCAGTTCGACATTCAGTGGCTCACCCCTCCACTTT.